These 22 T cell receptor beta chains share one sample of origin, sequenced in a study of cytomegalovirus exposure and HLA in healthy donors. 13 Jbeta primers and 60 Vbeta primers were used for the PCR. Profiled with immunoSEQ multiplex PCR; TCRdb holds only in-frame clones, not every one. The sample lists about 75,000 clones, 80% to 90% occurring once. The sequencing sample was made of PBMCs. The receptors come from a man in his 70s in good health and CMV-seropositive.

V and J are TRBV18 and TRBJ1-1; a weak D match, TRBD1 (6 bases). Trimming took off 6 bases at V and 3 bases at J, with 11 bases between the two ends. Germline values: CDR1 KGHSH, CDR2 LQKENI. There are 13 residues in the CDR3. CDR3: CASSAGQYTEAFF. The CDR3 DNA follows: TGTGCCAGCTCCGCCGGACAGTACACTGAAGCTTTCTTT. Supplemented by reference TRBV18 and TRBJ1-1, the full variable domain reads NAGVMQNPRHLVRRRGQEARLRCSPMKGHSHVYWYRQLPEEGLKFMVYLQKENIIDESGMPKERFSAEFPKEGPSILRIQQVVRGDSAAYFCASSAGQYTEAFFGQGTRLTVV.

V and J are TRBV6-6 and TRBJ1-1; D is possibly TRBD1 (6 bases). From germline, CDR1 is MNHNY and CDR2 SVGAGI (reference sequence). The V and J ends lost 6 bases and 1 base respectively, with 15 bases between them. CDR3 length equals 15 residues. The CDR3 region is CASRQRTDRNTEAFF. In DNA form, the CDR3 reads TGTGCCAGCAGGCAGCGGACAGACCGGAACACTGAAGCTTTCTTT.

The chain is built from TRBV4-1 and TRBJ2-5; D is perhaps TRBD2 (6 bases). The V end was cut by 0 bases, the J end by 2 bases, with 13 bases between. The CDR3 covers 16 residues. CDR1 is MGHRA and CDR2 is YSYEKL in the germline V gene. The CDR3 here is CASSQDEREIQETQYF. CDR3 DNA: TGCGCCAGCAGCCAAGATGAACGGGAGATACAAGAGACCCAGTACTTC.

The chain has TRBV20-1 and TRBJ1-4; D gene uncertain. Trimming cost V 6 bases and J 8 bases, with 10 bases left between them. The CDR3 loop spans 11 amino acids. Germline CDR1 and CDR2: DFQATT and SNEGSKA (reference sequence). CDR3: CSARWNEKLFF. The CDR3 DNA reads TGCAGTGCCAGGTGGAACGAAAAACTGTTTTTT.

This sequence joins TRBV7-2 and TRBJ2-7; tentatively, D is TRBD2 (6 bases). Trimming left V 4 bases short and J 0 bases short, with 13 bases between. The CDR3 runs to 15 residues. Germline CDR1 reads SGHTA; CDR2 reads FQGNSA. The CDR3 DNA reads as TGTGCCAGCAGCTCAAGCGGGCTCAGCTCCTACGAGCAGTACTTC. Translating it yields CASSSSGLSSYEQYF.

Here the CDR3 reads CASSPKGLAEQFF. DNA for the CDR3: TGTGCCAGCAGCCCGAAGGGTCTAGCGGAGCAGTTCTTC. This chain connects TRBV7-8 to TRBJ2-1, with D perhaps TRBD2 (6 bases). V was trimmed by 5 bases and J by 10 bases, leaving 15 bases between them. There are 13 residues in the CDR3. CDR1 is SGHVS, CDR2 FQNEAQ, per germline.

This clone was detected only once. This rearrangement joins TRBV5-1 to TRBJ2-3; a weak D match, TRBD2 (5 bases). This CDR3 has 15 residues. Germline V CDR1 and CDR2: SGHRS, YFSETQ. The V end was cut by 0 bases, the J end by 1 base, with 9 bases between. Here the CDR3 reads CASSLGFGGTDTQYF. Written as DNA, the CDR3 is TGCGCCAGCAGCTTGGGATTCGGGGGCACAGATACGCAGTATTTT.

This chain connects TRBV2 to TRBJ2-2; 7 bases align to TRBD1. The CDR3 extends over 16 amino acids. In germline, CDR1 is SNHLY, CDR2 FYNNEI. V trimming: 4 bases; J trimming: 2 bases; junction bases outside the gene matches: 7. Here the CDR3 reads CASSGTGAINTGELFF. CDR3 nucleotides: TGTGCCAGCAGTGGTACAGGGGCTATAAACACCGGGGAGCTGTTTTTT.

The chain links TRBV5-1 to TRBJ2-5, with D possibly matching TRBD2 (5 bases). The CDR3 covers 11 residues. Per germline, CDR1 SGHRS and CDR2 YFSETQ. V gave up 5 bases and J gave up 7 bases, with 9 bases separating them. The CDR3, as DNA: TGCGCCAGCAGATCCGAGGGGACCCAGTACTTC. It encodes CASRSEGTQYF.

The chain recombines TRBV13 with TRBJ2-5; 8 positions agree with TRBD2. Losses at the gene ends were 5 bases for V and 6 bases for J; bases not matched to a gene: 23. CDR1 is PRHDT, CDR2 FYEKMQ, per germline (reference sequence). The CDR3 covers 19 residues. The CDR3 nucleotides read TGTGCCAGCAGCACGCAAACCAGCGGGGGAGGAGGCGGGCTAAAGACCCAGTACTTC. This gives the protein CASSTQTSGGGGGLKTQYF.

This clone was seen just once. The chain employs TRBV9 and TRBJ2-5, with 9 nucleotides matching TRBD2. This CDR3 has 15 residues. V lost 1 base to trimming and J lost 5 bases; unmatched junction nucleotides: 6. The germline V gene has CDR1 SGDLS and CDR2 YYNGEE. The CDR3 nucleotides read TGTGCCAGCAGCGTAAGCGGGGGGCTGTTGGAGACCCAGTACTTC. This gives the protein CASSVSGGLLETQYF.

CDR3 residues: CARGGQANTGELFF. The CDR3 DNA reads TGCGCCAGGGGGGGACAGGCGAACACCGGGGAGCTGTTTTTT. V is TRBV10-1 and J is TRBJ2-2; 8 bases align to TRBD1. This CDR3 comprises 14 residues. The J segment lost 0 bases and the V segment lost 9 bases, leaving 3 bases of the junction unmatched. The germline V gene has CDR1 WNHNN and CDR2 SYGVQD (reference sequence).

The chain couples TRBV29-1 to TRBJ1-3; the D gene is possibly TRBD1 (6 bases). Germline CDR1 SQVTM, CDR2 ANQGSEA. V was cut by 6 bases and J by 3 bases, with 9 bases left in between. This CDR3 comprises 12 residues. The CDR3 loop is CSVRGSGNTIYF. As DNA, the CDR3 is TGCAGCGTCAGGGGAAGTGGAAACACCATATATTTT.

The V and J genes are TRBV30 and TRBJ2-3, with a possible D match to TRBD2 (6 bases). Germline CDR1 and CDR2: GTSNPN and SVGIG (reference sequence). CDR3 length: 13 residues. With 6 bases removed from V and 0 bases from J, the gap between germline ends came to 10 bases. The CDR3 loop is CACAGTSTDTQYF. The CDR3 coding sequence is TGTGCCTGTGCGGGGACCAGCACAGATACGCAGTATTTT.

The chain employs TRBV21-1 and TRBJ2-3; TRBD2, the table's D call, was not compared with the DNA. TRBV21-1 represents a pseudogene. CDR3 length equals 12 residues. The CDR3 bases are TGTGCCAGCACGGGGAGAGGAGATACGCAGTATTTT. This codes for CASTGRGDTQYF.

V usage is TRBV6-1 and J usage is TRBJ2-3, with D unclear. Trimming shortened V by 2 bases and J by 0 bases, and 12 bases separated the two germline ends. CDR1 is MNHNS, CDR2 SASEGT, per germline. The CDR3 extends over 16 amino acids. The CDR3 region has the DNA TGTGCCAGCAGTGAACGAGGCCCCGGAAGCACAGATACGCAGTATTTT. It yields the protein CASSERGPGSTDTQYF.

V and J are TRBV7-2 and TRBJ1-2; D is unclear. CDR1 is SGHTA, CDR2 FQGNSA, per germline. This CDR3 comprises 11 residues. V was trimmed by 5 bases and J by 6 bases, leaving 7 bases between them. CDR3 nucleotide sequence: TGTGCCAGCAGCCCTGGAGATGGCTACACCTTC. Its translation is CASSPGDGYTF. Based on the CDR3 plus reference TRBV7-2 and TRBJ1-2, the full variable domain is GAGVSQSPSNKVTEKGKDVELRCDPISGHTALYWYRQSLGQGLEFLIYFQGNSAPDKSGLPSDRFSAERTGGSVSTLTIQRTQQEDSAVYLCASSPGDGYTFGSGTRLTVV.

The V and J genes are TRBV7-2 and TRBJ2-7; 7 bases line up with TRBD2. Germline V gene data show CDR1 as SGHTA and CDR2 as FQGNSA. Germline trimming cut 2 bases from V and 6 bases from J; bases unmatched to any gene: 7. The CDR3 spans 14 residues. Written as DNA, the CDR3 is TGTGCCAGCAGCTTACGGCGGACTAGAAGCGAGCAGTACTTC. Amino acids: CASSLRRTRSEQYF.

V gene TRBV2 combines with J gene TRBJ1-3; D remains unclear. Germline V gene lookup returns CDR1 SNHLY and CDR2 FYNNEI. The CDR3 runs to 15 residues. V lost 8 bases, J lost 4 bases, and 18 bases lay in between. Written as DNA, the CDR3 is TGTGCCAGCCGGAGAGGGAGTAGCTTAGGAAACACCATATATTTT. Protein: CASRRGSSLGNTIYF.

This chain joins TRBV6-4 and TRBJ2-6; maybe TRBD1 (5 bases). This CDR3 spans 15 amino acids. The germline gives CDR1 MRHNA, CDR2 SNTAGT. Trimming cost V 3 bases and J 1 base, with 7 bases left between them. The CDR3 region is CASSEQGSGANVLTF. CDR3 in DNA: TGTGCCAGCAGTGAGCAGGGATCTGGGGCCAACGTCCTGACTTTC.

The chain recombines TRBV5-1 with TRBJ1-1; 10 nucleotides match TRBD1. CDR1 SGHRS and CDR2 YFSETQ come from the germline V gene. With 4 bases clipped from V and 11 bases from J, the junction kept 11 bases outside the gene matches. The CDR3 sequence is 14 residues long. CDR3 in amino acids: CASSPQTGGAAAFF. CDR3 sequence (DNA): TGCGCCAGCAGCCCACAGACAGGGGGCGCAGCTGCTTTCTTT.

The V and J genes are TRBV28 and TRBJ1-2; D perhaps matches TRBD1 (6 bases). Germline CDR1 MDHEN, CDR2 SYDVKM. This CDR3 is 12 amino acids long. V was trimmed by 8 bases and J by 10 bases, leaving 17 bases between them. CDR3 sequence (DNA): TGTGCCAGCGGTAGACAGGAGATTGTCTACACCTTC. It yields the protein CASGRQEIVYTF.